The clone carrying this T cell receptor beta chain was counted many times. Its antigen is still unknown. The sample comes from a study of T cells after yellow fever vaccination. The study's findings and limits: The secondary response was weaker but peaked faster, day 5 versus 15.

TCRdb re-analysed the 5' RACE reads in MiXCR, keeping a single row per CDR3 protein. The table lists roughly 330,000 distinct CDR3 sequences, around 6.8% of them singletons. The CDR3 totals 13 residues. Trimming removed 1 base from V and 8 bases from J; junction bases left unmatched: 4. Germline V gene lookup returns CDR1 SGHTA and CDR2 FQGNSA. The J gene is TRBJ1-2, the V gene TRBV7-2, with 7 bases lining up with TRBD1. Sequencing used PBMCs, obtained approximately 40 days after the first yellow fever vaccination. The sequence came from a man in his late teens or twenties who received the YFV17D yellow fever vaccine. The CDR3, as DNA: TGTGCCAGCAGCTTAGGACAGGGTCGAGGCTACACCTTC. It specifies CASSLGQGRGYTF.